Listed below are T cell receptor beta chains from one sample, sequenced in a study of T-cell memory formation after mild COVID-19. One entry per CDR3 protein, called by TCRdb with MiXCR from the 5' RACE reads. Of about 410,000 distinct CDR3 sequences listed, more than 15% are singletons. Sequenced: PBMCs or a T cell subset sorted from them (not recorded which). The receptors were sampled from a man aged 18-30 years who had mild COVID-19 (a few samples of this study predate the infection). Cell type and time point are not known. CDR3s include the opening cysteine and the closing phenylalanine or tryptophan. The D gene is left open where the match is weak. Part of the rows lack a size; the others show once, few, many or a class for expanded clones.

few	TRBV10-3	TRBJ2-3	TRBD1	TGTGCCTCCGGAATGACAGGGCCAGATACGCAGTATTTT	CASGMTGPDTQYF
NA	TRBV5-1	TRBJ2-1	TRBD1	TGCGCCAGCGATACCGGGACAGCTTACAATGAGCAGTTCTTC	CASDTGTAYNEQFF
NA	TRBV4-2	TRBJ2-7	TRBD2	TGTGCCAGCAGCCAAGATTGGTCGCGGGGGAGCTCCTACGAGCAGTACTTC	CASSQDWSRGSSYEQYF
many	TRBV5-1	TRBJ2-1	NA	TGCGCCAGCAGCTTGGACCCCCCTGCCTATGAGCAGTTCTTC	CASSLDPPAYEQFF
few	TRBV29-1	TRBJ2-3	NA	TGCAGCGTTAAGAGTCCGGACTATGGGGGCACAGATACGCAGTATTTT	CSVKSPDYGGTDTQYF
few	TRBV3-1	TRBJ2-7	TRBD2	TGTGCCAGCAGCCCAGCCCTAGCGGGGGGGACCTACGAGCAGTACTTC	CASSPALAGGTYEQYF
NA	TRBV25-1	TRBJ2-1	TRBD1	TGTGCCAGCAGTGACACACAGGGGGCACGTGAGCAGTTCTTC	CASSDTQGAREQFF
NA	TRBV15	TRBJ2-6	NA	TGTGCCACCAGCAGAGAAACAGCCACCTCTGGGGCCAACGTCCTGACTTTC	CATSRETATSGANVLTF
many	TRBV27	TRBJ1-6	NA	TGTGCCAGCAGTTTCTATAATTCACCCCTCCACTTT	CASSFYNSPLHF
NA	TRBV7-2	TRBJ2-5	TRBD2	TGTGCCAGCAGCTGGGAGGGGTCAGGGACCCAGTACTTC	CASSWEGSGTQYF
NA	TRBV6-2/TRBV6-3	TRBJ2-1	NA	TGTGCCAGCAGTACAGCCCCTGAGCAGTTCTTC	CASSTAPEQFF
few	TRBV28	TRBJ1-6	NA	TGTGCCAGCAGTTTAGACAGCGTCAATTCACCCCTCCACTTT	CASSLDSVNSPLHF
few	TRBV28	TRBJ2-1	TRBD2	TGTGCCAGCAGTGGGATTGGCGGGGGGGATGAGCAGTTCTTC	CASSGIGGGDEQFF
NA	TRBV29-1	TRBJ2-5	NA	TGCAGCGTTGATTTCAACATAGAGCAAGAGACCCAGTACTTC	CSVDFNIEQETQYF
NA	TRBV6-6	TRBJ2-3	NA	TGTGCCAGCAGACGGACAGTGAGCACAGATACGCAGTATTTT	CASRRTVSTDTQYF
few	TRBV6-5	TRBJ1-1	NA	TGTGCCAGCAACACGCCCGGTACGAAGGAAGCTTTCTTT	CASNTPGTKEAFF
NA	TRBV6-5	TRBJ1-1	NA	TGTGCCAGCAGTTTTAGACAGACCCAGGGAGGAGAAGCTTTCTTT	CASSFRQTQGGEAFF
NA	TRBV7-3	TRBJ1-6	NA	TGTGCCAGCAGCTTAAGTGGGGGCGGTAATTCACCCCTCCACTTT	CASSLSGGGNSPLHF
few	TRBV5-1	TRBJ1-1	NA	TGCGCCAGCAGCTTGGAAAGGGTCGTGAACACTGAAGCTTTCTTT	CASSLERVVNTEAFF
few	TRBV5-1	TRBJ1-6	NA	TGCGCCAGCAGCGTCACAGGGAAGGAATCACCCCTCCACTTT	CASSVTGKESPLHF
NA	TRBV5-6	TRBJ1-2	NA	TGTGCCAGCAGCACCGGGACGGCTACCTATGGCTACACCTTC	CASSTGTATYGYTF
few	TRBV20-1	TRBJ2-1	TRBD2	TGCAGTGCTAGAGGACTAGCCTGGGGTGAGCAGTTCTTC	CSARGLAWGEQFF
few	TRBV21-1	TRBJ2-1	NA	TGTGCCACCCCGAGATTTTTTAACAGCCGATGGGTTTTCTACAATGAGCAGTTCTTC	CATPRFFNSRWVFYNEQFF
NA	TRBV4-3	TRBJ2-5	NA	TGCGCCAGCAGCCAAGATTGGAGGGGACAAGAGACCCAGTACTTC	CASSQDWRGQETQYF
NA	TRBV6-5	TRBJ2-7	NA	TGTGCCAGCAGTTACAATTTCGTGGCCTACGAGCAGTACTTC	CASSYNFVAYEQYF
few	TRBV2	TRBJ1-2	NA	TGTGCCAGCAGGGGAGATACGTATGGCTACACCTTC	CASRGDTYGYTF
NA	TRBV6-2/TRBV6-3	TRBJ2-1	TRBD1	TGTGCCAGCAGCCCGACAGGGAACTATGAGCAGTTCTTC	CASSPTGNYEQFF
NA	TRBV5-4	TRBJ2-7	NA	TGTGCCAGCAGCTTATCAGGGATAGGGGAGCAGTACTTC	CASSLSGIGEQYF
few	TRBV7-2	TRBJ2-2	NA	TGTGCCAGCAGCTGGGACTCCCGGAACACCGGGGAGCTGTTTTTT	CASSWDSRNTGELFF
few	TRBV4-3	TRBJ2-3	NA	TGCGCCAGCAGCCAAGATAACAGGGCAGATACGCAGTATTTT	CASSQDNRADTQYF
NA	TRBV6-6	TRBJ2-4	TRBD1	TGTGCCAGCAGTGCCACCGGACAGGGGAGAGGGAGCAACATTCAGTACTTC	CASSATGQGRGSNIQYF
few	TRBV24-1	TRBJ2-1	TRBD2	TGTGCCACCAGGGGGTCTAGCGGGGCTGGTGAGCAGTTCTTC	CATRGSSGAGEQFF
few	TRBV2	TRBJ2-3	NA	TGTGCCAGCAGTTCACGACAGTGGGGCACAGATACGCAGTATTTT	CASSSRQWGTDTQYF
NA	TRBV5-1	TRBJ2-1	NA	TGCGCCAGCAGCTTTCCTAACATGAATGAGCAGTTCTTC	CASSFPNMNEQFF
many	TRBV5-1	TRBJ2-7	TRBD2	TGCGCCAGCCGAACCGGACTAGCGGGGGGCGAGCAGTACTTC	CASRTGLAGGEQYF
few	TRBV7-9	TRBJ1-2	NA	TGTGCCAGCAGCTTAGCCAATAACTATGGCTACACCTTC	CASSLANNYGYTF
NA	TRBV7-9	TRBJ2-3	NA	TGTGCCAGCAGCCCGGTCGGTGTTATGGATACGCAGTATTTT	CASSPVGVMDTQYF
few	TRBV10-2	TRBJ1-6	NA	TGCGCCAGCAGCCCCATGGAGCCCTTT	CASSPMEPF
few	TRBV19	TRBJ2-1	NA	TGTGCCAGTAGTATAGTAGGAGAAGGTGAGCAGTTCTTC	CASSIVGEGEQFF
few	TRBV29-1	TRBJ2-3	NA	TGCAGCGTTGAATCGGTAGGGGACATGTATTTT	CSVESVGDMYF
many	TRBV9	TRBJ2-3	TRBD2	TGTGCCAGCAGTACTAGCGGGGTGGGCACAGATACGCAGTATTTT	CASSTSGVGTDTQYF
few	TRBV5-5	TRBJ2-1	TRBD1	TGTGCCAGCAGTTCTACAGGGGGCGTCGATGAGCAGTTCTTC	CASSSTGGVDEQFF
NA	TRBV9	TRBJ2-3	TRBD1	TGTGCCAGCAGCTACGACAGGGTCACAGATACGCAGTATTTT	CASSYDRVTDTQYF
many	TRBV7-9	TRBJ2-3	NA	TGTGCCAGCAGCTTAGTGGGGGCAGATACGCAGTATTTT	CASSLVGADTQYF
NA	TRBV7-3	TRBJ2-3	TRBD1	TGTGCCAGCACCAAAATGGGGGACAGGGGAGATACGCAGTATTTT	CASTKMGDRGDTQYF
few	TRBV12-3/TRBV12-4	TRBJ1-1	TRBD1	TGTGCCAGCAGCCCAAACAGGGGGTGGCGGACTGAAGCTTTCTTT	CASSPNRGWRTEAFF
NA	TRBV5-1	TRBJ1-3	NA	TGCGCCAGCAGAAATACAGCGAGCTCTGGAAACACCATATATTTT	CASRNTASSGNTIYF
few	TRBV10-3	TRBJ2-2	NA	TGTGCCATCAGTGAGCTGGGGCCCGGGACGGAGAACACCGGGGAGCTGTTTTTT	CAISELGPGTENTGELFF
many	TRBV4-1	TRBJ2-5	NA	TGCGCCAGCAGCCAAAAGGGCCAAGAGACCCAGTACTTC	CASSQKGQETQYF
NA	TRBV18	TRBJ2-7	NA	TGTGCCAGCTCCCAACTAGTGAACGACGAGCAGTACTTC	CASSQLVNDEQYF
NA	TRBV9	TRBJ2-5	TRBD2	TGTGCCAGCAGCGCACGACTAGCGGGGGGCCAAGAGACCCAGTACTTC	CASSARLAGGQETQYF
NA	TRBV5-1	TRBJ2-3	NA	TGCGCCAGCAGCATGACGGGGGGCCGCACAGATACGCAGTATTTT	CASSMTGGRTDTQYF
few	TRBV5-1	TRBJ1-1	NA	TGCGCCAGCAGCTTGGAATTTACGTACACTGAAGCTTTCTTT	CASSLEFTYTEAFF
few	TRBV20-1	TRBJ2-1	NA	TGCAGTGCGTTAGAGATTGAGCAGTTCTTC	CSALEIEQFF
NA	TRBV27	TRBJ2-1	NA	TGTGCCAGCAGTTTGGCCGGGACTCTATCCTACAATGAGCAGTTCTTC	CASSLAGTLSYNEQFF